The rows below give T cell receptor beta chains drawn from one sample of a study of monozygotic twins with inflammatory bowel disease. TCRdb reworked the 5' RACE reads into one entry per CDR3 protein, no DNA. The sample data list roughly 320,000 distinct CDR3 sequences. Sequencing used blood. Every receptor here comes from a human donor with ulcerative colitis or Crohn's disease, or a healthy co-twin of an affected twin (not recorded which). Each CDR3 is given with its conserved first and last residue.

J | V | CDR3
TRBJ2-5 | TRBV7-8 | CASSLGGSHQETQYF
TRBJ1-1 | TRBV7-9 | CASNLGGNTEAFF
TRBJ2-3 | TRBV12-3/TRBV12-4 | CASSLARTGPSTDTQYF
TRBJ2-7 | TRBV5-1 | CASSSRTGGDLRSYEQYF
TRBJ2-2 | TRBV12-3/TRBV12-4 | CASSLKEGGHGELFF
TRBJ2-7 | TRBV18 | CASSRTVGGVYEQYF
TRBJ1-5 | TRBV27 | CASSSLGDRGTRAQHF
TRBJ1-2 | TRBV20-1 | CSAILFAANYGYTF
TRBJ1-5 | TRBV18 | CASSPWGIGPQHF
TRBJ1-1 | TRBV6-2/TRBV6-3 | CASSPTRDYTEAFF
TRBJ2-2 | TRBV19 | CASSRAGGSTGELFF
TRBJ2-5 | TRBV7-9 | CASSVLNRDREEETQYF
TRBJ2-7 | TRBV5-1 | CASSPGTGLAYEQYF
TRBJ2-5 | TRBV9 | CASSVELAGETQYF
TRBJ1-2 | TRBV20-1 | CSAEGGTHGYTF
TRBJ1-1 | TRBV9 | CASSSWGGEVNTEAFF
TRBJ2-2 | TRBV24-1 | CATSDRLLRENTGELFF
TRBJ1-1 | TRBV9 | CASSAYGTEAFF
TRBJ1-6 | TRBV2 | CATLGQLNNSPLHF
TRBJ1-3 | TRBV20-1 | CSARRQGRRGDTIYF